This TCR beta chain was observed in a study of cytomegalovirus exposure and HLA in healthy donors. Per the germline V gene, CDR1 is SGHRS and CDR2 is YFSETQ. The CDR3 length is 14 residues. Between the trimmed V and J ends, which lost 3 bases and 4 bases, there was a span of 13 bases. A word on this clone: What it recognizes is unknown.

Vbeta (60) and Jbeta (13) primers were used in the PCR. The repertoire was sequenced with immunoSEQ multiplex PCR; TCRdb's copy has only in-frame clones and lacks some. The table shows over 200,000 clones, with 82% occurring only once. Study outcomes and limitations: A later analysis linked a missense variant in DCLRE1C to the trimming of TCR beta V and J genes.

Sequencing used PBMCs. The receptor was isolated from a man between 40 and 49 years old in good health and CMV-seropositive. The chain employs TRBV5-1 and TRBJ1-2; possible D gene TRBD1, 6 bases. The CDR3 sequence: CASSYGTFGYGYTF. CDR3 DNA sequence: TGCGCCAGCAGCTATGGGACATTTGGCTATGGCTACACCTTC.